This note documents a single T cell receptor (beta chain) sequence. Measured with immunoSEQ multiplex PCR; TCRdb has only the in-frame clones, and not every one. The sample has roughly 62,000 clones, more than 65% seen once. The data belong to a study of PD-L1 blockade in urothelial cancer. Germline values: CDR1 MDHEN, CDR2 SYDVKM. There are 15 residues in the CDR3. J gave up 4 bases and V 5 bases, and 4 bases lay outside the gene matches. The sequenced sample was PBMCs, obtained around atezolizumab (anti-PD-L1) treatment. The gene calls are TRBV28 and TRBJ1-4; TRBD1 agrees at 10 bases. The receptor comes from a man aged 65 to 85 with urothelial cancer. The CDR3: CASSRQGAGNEKLFF. CDR3 sequence (DNA): TGTGCCAGCAGTAGACAGGGGGCCGGTAATGAAAAACTGTTTTTT.